This T cell receptor beta chain came from a study of blood T cell repertoires in COVID-19. Study context: T cells, B-cell-depleted T cells, or PBMCs supplied cDNA or gDNA.

Libraries were prepared by immunoSEQ multiplex PCR; TCRdb keeps only in-frame clonotypes and omits some of them. The table records around 340,000 clones, around 86% of them present only once. V shed 5 bases, J shed 5 bases, and the junction held 2 bases outside the gene matches. CDR3 length: 13 amino acids. Looked up from germline, CDR1 is SGHTA and CDR2 is FQGNSA. Donors were grouped by their self-reported clinical history. The sequence was obtained from a middle-aged woman with acute COVID-19. What was sequenced was PBMCs or T cells enriched from blood (not recorded which). The rearrangement links TRBV7-2 to TRBJ1-3, with TRBD1 matching over 8 bases. CDR3 sequence reads: CASSGQGRNTIYF. CDR3 DNA: TGTGCCAGCAGCGGACAGGGTAGAAACACCATATATTTT.